Listed below are T cell receptor beta chains from one sample, sequenced in a study of T cell responses to AZD1222 COVID-19 vaccine. TCRdb keeps only in-frame clones here, not all; method: immunoSEQ multiplex PCR. The sample lists 100,000 to 120,000 clones, roughly 90% occurring once. Sequencing used peripheral blood, obtained on day 0 of AZD1222 vaccination. The receptors were gathered from an adult in good health. The CDR3 runs from the conserved cysteine through the conserved F or W. The order of the fields is V gene, clone size, J gene, D gene, CDR3 protein, CDR3 DNA. A D gene is named only where the DNA matches it firmly. Not all rows give a size; the values are once, few, many and, for expanded clones, a class.

v_call: TRBV7-2; clone_size: NA; j_call: TRBJ2-7; d_call: NA; cdr3_aa: CASSSTETSYEQYF; cdr3_nt: TGTGCCAGCAGCTCGACGGAGACCTCCTACGAGCAGTACTTC
v_call: TRBV7-9; clone_size: NA; j_call: TRBJ2-2; d_call: NA; cdr3_aa: CAPHTGELFF; cdr3_nt: TGTGCCCCACACACCGGGGAGCTGTTTTTT
v_call: TRBV27; clone_size: NA; j_call: TRBJ1-6; d_call: NA; cdr3_aa: CASSPRQVSPLHF; cdr3_nt: TGTGCCAGCAGTCCCCGACAGGTTTCACCCCTCCACTTT
v_call: TRBV5-6; clone_size: NA; j_call: TRBJ2-5; d_call: NA; cdr3_aa: CASSRWASTQYF; cdr3_nt: TGTGCCAGCAGCAGGTGGGCCTCAACCCAGTACTTC
v_call: TRBV5-5; clone_size: NA; j_call: TRBJ2-5; d_call: NA; cdr3_aa: CASSGTMTGETQYF; cdr3_nt: TGTGCCAGCAGCGGGACGATGACCGGAGAGACCCAGTACTTC
v_call: TRBV12-3/TRBV12-4; clone_size: NA; j_call: TRBJ1-1; d_call: NA; cdr3_aa: CASTRGVEAFF; cdr3_nt: TGTGCCAGCACTCGGGGCGTTGAAGCTTTCTTT
v_call: TRBV3-1/TRBV3-2; clone_size: NA; j_call: TRBJ1-2; d_call: NA; cdr3_aa: CASSGRRFRNYGYTF; cdr3_nt: TGTGCCAGCAGCGGAAGAAGATTCCGTAACTATGGCTACACCTTC
v_call: TRBV5-1; clone_size: NA; j_call: TRBJ2-1; d_call: TRBD1; cdr3_aa: CASSPGDRGYNEQFF; cdr3_nt: TGCGCCAGCAGTCCAGGGGACAGGGGGTACAATGAGCAGTTCTTC
v_call: TRBV10-3; clone_size: NA; j_call: TRBJ1-2; d_call: NA; cdr3_aa: CAISAVGRESYTF; cdr3_nt: TGTGCCATCAGTGCCGTGGGCAGGGAAAGCTACACCTTC
v_call: TRBV12-3/TRBV12-4; clone_size: NA; j_call: TRBJ2-7; d_call: NA; cdr3_aa: CASSLAVAYEQYF; cdr3_nt: TGTGCCAGCAGTTTAGCGGTGGCCTACGAGCAGTACTTC
v_call: TRBV12-3/TRBV12-4; clone_size: NA; j_call: TRBJ1-2; d_call: TRBD1; cdr3_aa: CASSYPGQYGYTF; cdr3_nt: TGTGCCAGCAGTTACCCGGGACAGTATGGCTACACCTTC
v_call: TRBV19; clone_size: NA; j_call: TRBJ1-2; d_call: NA; cdr3_aa: CASSILGGGGYGYTF; cdr3_nt: TGTGCCAGTAGTATCCTTGGAGGAGGGGGATATGGCTACACCTTC
v_call: TRBV19; clone_size: NA; j_call: TRBJ1-4; d_call: NA; cdr3_aa: CASSIGDVNEKLFF; cdr3_nt: TGTGCCAGTAGTATAGGGGACGTTAATGAAAAACTGTTTTTT
v_call: TRBV11-2; clone_size: NA; j_call: TRBJ1-1; d_call: NA; cdr3_aa: CASSVTQGNTEAFF; cdr3_nt: TGTGCCAGCAGCGTTACACAGGGGAACACTGAAGCTTTCTTT
v_call: TRBV5-8; clone_size: NA; j_call: TRBJ1-1; d_call: NA; cdr3_aa: CASSLDYRGMNTEAFF; cdr3_nt: TGTGCCAGCAGCTTGGACTATCGGGGGATGAACACTGAAGCTTTCTTT
v_call: TRBV30; clone_size: NA; j_call: TRBJ1-2; d_call: TRBD1; cdr3_aa: CAWSQTGDGYGYTF; cdr3_nt: TGTGCCTGGTCCCAGACAGGGGACGGCTATGGCTACACCTTC
v_call: TRBV28; clone_size: NA; j_call: TRBJ2-6; d_call: NA; cdr3_aa: CASNEKGTSISGANVLTF; cdr3_nt: TGTGCCAGCAACGAGAAAGGGACTTCCATCTCTGGGGCCAACGTCCTGACTTTC
v_call: TRBV4-2; clone_size: once; j_call: TRBJ2-5; d_call: TRBD2; cdr3_aa: CASSRGTSLVETQYF; cdr3_nt: TGTGCCAGCAGCCGAGGGACTAGCTTGGTAGAGACCCAGTACTTC
v_call: TRBV7-2; clone_size: NA; j_call: TRBJ2-1; d_call: TRBD1; cdr3_aa: CASSPVRDRGLNEQFF; cdr3_nt: TGTGCCAGCAGTCCGGTTAGGGACAGGGGGCTTAATGAGCAGTTCTTC
v_call: TRBV6-6; clone_size: NA; j_call: TRBJ2-7; d_call: NA; cdr3_aa: CASSFSQGLSYEQYF; cdr3_nt: TGTGCCAGCAGTTTCTCTCAGGGGCTTTCCTACGAGCAGTACTTC
v_call: TRBV3-1/TRBV3-2; clone_size: NA; j_call: TRBJ1-4; d_call: NA; cdr3_aa: CATRGRSDEKLFF; cdr3_nt: TGTGCCACCCGGGGCCGGTCTGATGAAAAACTGTTTTTT
v_call: TRBV7-9; clone_size: medium-sized; j_call: TRBJ2-2; d_call: TRBD2; cdr3_aa: CASSPRRLAGATGELFF; cdr3_nt: TGTGCCAGCAGCCCGCGAAGACTAGCGGGGGCCACCGGGGAGCTGTTTTTT
v_call: TRBV7-8; clone_size: once; j_call: TRBJ2-6; d_call: NA; cdr3_aa: CASSNRLAGANVLTF; cdr3_nt: TGTGCCAGCAGCAATCGACTAGCTGGGGCCAACGTCCTGACTTTC
v_call: TRBV28; clone_size: once; j_call: TRBJ2-7; d_call: NA; cdr3_aa: CASSWGVRSYEQYF; cdr3_nt: TGTGCCAGCAGTTGGGGGGTTCGCTCCTACGAGCAGTACTTC
v_call: TRBV19; clone_size: NA; j_call: TRBJ2-7; d_call: NA; cdr3_aa: CASSIQDRYEQYF; cdr3_nt: TGTGCCAGTAGTATTCAGGACAGATACGAGCAGTACTTC
v_call: TRBV7-8; clone_size: NA; j_call: TRBJ2-7; d_call: NA; cdr3_aa: CASSPTGARGHEQYF; cdr3_nt: TGTGCCAGCAGCCCGACGGGGGCCAGGGGCCACGAGCAGTACTTC
v_call: TRBV5-4; clone_size: NA; j_call: TRBJ1-1; d_call: TRBD1; cdr3_aa: CASSRTGENTEAFF; cdr3_nt: TGTGCCAGCAGCCGGACAGGGGAGAACACTGAAGCTTTCTTT
v_call: TRBV7-3; clone_size: NA; j_call: TRBJ2-2; d_call: TRBD2; cdr3_aa: CASSLSPLSGRNTGELFF; cdr3_nt: TGTGCCAGCAGCTTATCACCCCTTAGCGGGAGGAACACCGGGGAGCTGTTTTTT
v_call: TRBV9; clone_size: NA; j_call: TRBJ2-6; d_call: TRBD1; cdr3_aa: CASSPTGGGNVLTF; cdr3_nt: TGTGCCAGCAGCCCCACAGGGGGAGGCAACGTCCTGACTTTC
v_call: TRBV14; clone_size: NA; j_call: TRBJ2-7; d_call: NA; cdr3_aa: CASSFSWGNEQYF; cdr3_nt: TGTGCCAGCAGCTTTTCGTGGGGCAACGAGCAGTACTTC
v_call: TRBV5-1; clone_size: NA; j_call: TRBJ1-1; d_call: NA; cdr3_aa: CASSLEYSGGTEAFF; cdr3_nt: TGCGCCAGCAGCTTGGAATACTCCGGGGGCACTGAAGCTTTCTTT
v_call: TRBV7-9; clone_size: NA; j_call: TRBJ2-5; d_call: TRBD2; cdr3_aa: CASSLSSGDLGTQYF; cdr3_nt: TGTGCCAGCAGCTTAAGTAGCGGGGACTTAGGGACCCAGTACTTC
v_call: TRBV11-1; clone_size: once; j_call: TRBJ2-7; d_call: NA; cdr3_aa: CASSSTGDLYEQYF; cdr3_nt: TGTGCCAGCAGCTCCACGGGAGACCTCTACGAGCAGTACTTC
v_call: TRBV9; clone_size: NA; j_call: TRBJ2-1; d_call: TRBD2; cdr3_aa: CASSVAPAGFNEQFF; cdr3_nt: TGTGCCAGCAGCGTAGCCCCAGCGGGGTTCAATGAGCAGTTCTTC
v_call: TRBV6-2/TRBV6-3; clone_size: once; j_call: TRBJ1-5; d_call: TRBD1; cdr3_aa: CASSPSGGLRGEPQHF; cdr3_nt: TGTGCCAGCAGCCCTTCAGGGGGGCTCCGGGGTGAGCCCCAGCATTTT
v_call: TRBV7-2; clone_size: NA; j_call: TRBJ1-1; d_call: TRBD1; cdr3_aa: CASSVGRGPGTEAFF; cdr3_nt: TGTGCCAGCAGCGTAGGCAGGGGGCCAGGCACTGAAGCTTTCTTT
v_call: TRBV24-1; clone_size: NA; j_call: TRBJ2-1; d_call: NA; cdr3_aa: CATSRYNEQFF; cdr3_nt: TGTGCCACCAGTAGGTACAATGAGCAGTTCTTC
v_call: TRBV2; clone_size: NA; j_call: TRBJ2-1; d_call: TRBD1; cdr3_aa: CAGRGSSSYNEQFF; cdr3_nt: TGTGCAGGCAGGGGGTCCAGCTCCTACAATGAGCAGTTCTTC
v_call: TRBV27; clone_size: NA; j_call: TRBJ1-2; d_call: TRBD1; cdr3_aa: CASSYRTGYGYTF; cdr3_nt: TGTGCCAGCAGTTACCGGACAGGCTATGGCTACACCTTC
v_call: TRBV11-3; clone_size: NA; j_call: TRBJ2-3; d_call: NA; cdr3_aa: CASSLGSDTQYF; cdr3_nt: TGTGCCAGCAGCTTAGGGTCAGATACGCAGTATTTT
v_call: TRBV11-3; clone_size: NA; j_call: TRBJ1-1; d_call: NA; cdr3_aa: CASSLDLPGGNTEAFF; cdr3_nt: TGTGCCAGCAGCTTAGATCTTCCGGGGGGGAACACTGAAGCTTTCTTT
v_call: TRBV28; clone_size: NA; j_call: TRBJ1-4; d_call: NA; cdr3_aa: CASSLKADLVKLFF; cdr3_nt: TGTGCCAGCAGTTTAAAGGCGGACCTGGTAAAACTGTTTTTT
v_call: TRBV19; clone_size: NA; j_call: TRBJ2-7; d_call: TRBD2; cdr3_aa: CASSIDVFTSGVYEQYF; cdr3_nt: TGTGCCAGTAGTATAGATGTTTTCACTAGCGGGGTCTACGAGCAGTACTTC
v_call: TRBV7-9; clone_size: NA; j_call: TRBJ2-3; d_call: TRBD2; cdr3_aa: CASSRGGPTDTQYF; cdr3_nt: TGTGCCAGCAGCCGCGGGGGGCCCACAGATACGCAGTATTTT
v_call: TRBV2; clone_size: NA; j_call: TRBJ1-2; d_call: NA; cdr3_aa: CASSETRQAHNYGYTF; cdr3_nt: TGTGCCAGCAGTGAAACCCGACAGGCTCATAACTATGGCTACACCTTC
v_call: TRBV24-1; clone_size: NA; j_call: TRBJ1-4; d_call: NA; cdr3_aa: CATSDFLGQKDEKLFF; cdr3_nt: TGTGCCACCAGTGACTTCCTAGGACAGAAAGATGAAAAACTGTTTTTT
v_call: TRBV5-6; clone_size: NA; j_call: TRBJ2-7; d_call: NA; cdr3_aa: CASSLELGLSSYEQYF; cdr3_nt: TGTGCCAGCAGCTTGGAGCTCGGGCTCAGCTCCTACGAGCAGTACTTC
v_call: TRBV6-6; clone_size: NA; j_call: TRBJ2-4; d_call: TRBD2; cdr3_aa: CASSPSGGAVAKNIQYF; cdr3_nt: TGTGCCAGCAGTCCAAGCGGGGGGGCCGTAGCCAAAAACATTCAGTACTTC
v_call: TRBV9; clone_size: few; j_call: TRBJ1-1; d_call: NA; cdr3_aa: CASIPGHNIMNTEAFF; cdr3_nt: TGTGCCAGCATTCCGGGACACAATATAATGAACACTGAAGCTTTCTTT
v_call: TRBV10-2; clone_size: NA; j_call: TRBJ2-5; d_call: NA; cdr3_aa: CASSEFGLNQETQYF; cdr3_nt: TGCGCCAGCAGTGAATTCGGCCTGAACCAAGAGACCCAGTACTTC